The 10 T cell receptor beta chains below come from one sample, sequenced in a study of cytomegalovirus exposure and HLA in healthy donors. The PCR ran on 60 Vbeta and 13 Jbeta primers. The assay was immunoSEQ multiplex PCR, and TCRdb's table has in-frame clones only and misses some. The sample carries about 150,000 clones, around 77% recorded once. Sequenced: PBMCs. The receptors shown here come from a woman in her 30s in good health and CMV-seronegative.

This rearrangement joins TRBV6-1 to TRBJ1-6; possibly TRBD1 for D (6 bases). Germline assignment: CDR1 MNHNS and CDR2 SASEGT. With 3 bases removed from V and 0 bases from J, the gap between germline ends came to 12 bases. This CDR3 comprises 17 residues. The CDR3, as DNA: TGTGCCAGCAGTGAGTTACAGGGAAGCTCCTATAATTCACCCCTCCACTTT. Its translation is CASSELQGSSYNSPLHF.

This clone was picked up a small number of times. The chain combines TRBV7-2 with TRBJ1-4, with 11 bases that match TRBD1. The CDR3 totals 15 residues. The ends lost 2 bases at V and 7 bases at J; junction bases unmatched: 3. Germline V gives CDR1 SGHTA, CDR2 FQGNSA. In DNA form, the CDR3 reads TGTGCCAGCAGCTTACTGGGACAGGGGGGTGAAAAACTGTTTTTT. This codes for CASSLLGQGGEKLFF.

This rearrangement joins TRBV11-2 to TRBJ1-4; D not resolved. This CDR3 is built from 13 residues. V was pared by 5 bases and J by 4 bases, with 8 bases between. The germline gives CDR1 SGHAT, CDR2 FQNNGV. CDR3 DNA: TGTGCCAGCAGCGCAGGTTTTAATGAAAAACTGTTTTTT. Protein sequence: CASSAGFNEKLFF.

The CDR3 DNA sequence: TGTGCCAGCGGGACAGGGCCCTATAGCAATCAGCCCCAGCATTTT. Protein product: CASGTGPYSNQPQHF. The gene calls are TRBV9 and TRBJ1-5, with TRBD1 matching 9 bases. Germline trimming cut 7 bases from V and 0 bases from J; bases unmatched to any gene: 5. Germline lookup yields CDR1 SGDLS and CDR2 YYNGEE. The CDR3 length is 15 residues.

The rearrangement joins TRBV6-5 to TRBJ1-6; TRBD1 aligns across 7 bases. J lost 6 bases, V lost 0 bases, and 5 bases had no gene match. The CDR3 runs to 16 residues. From germline, CDR1 is MNHEY and CDR2 SVGAGI. The CDR3 DNA sequence: TGTGCCAGCAGTTACTCGTCTGGGACAGCTAATTCACCCCTCCACTTT. Protein: CASSYSSGTANSPLHF.

The chain carries TRBV9 and TRBJ1-1; unclear D gene. The germline V gene encodes CDR1 SGDLS and CDR2 YYNGEE. V was shortened by 0 bases and J by 9 bases, with 9 bases between the two germline ends. CDR3 length equals 12 residues. This CDR3 reads CASSVDQRQAFF. CDR3 DNA sequence: TGTGCCAGCAGCGTAGATCAGCGACAAGCTTTCTTT.

The chain employs TRBV6-5 and TRBJ2-7, with D tentatively TRBD2 (5 bases). The CDR3 extends over 13 amino acids. With 6 bases removed from V and 0 bases from J, the gap between germline ends came to 9 bases. Germline CDR1 reads MNHEY; CDR2 reads SVGAGI. DNA of the CDR3: TGTGCCAGCAGCACCGGGAACTCCTACGAGCAGTACTTC. Its translation is CASSTGNSYEQYF.

This rearrangement joins TRBV19 to TRBJ2-5, with D possibly matching TRBD1 (6 bases). Germline values: CDR1 LNHDA, CDR2 SQIVND (reference sequence). The CDR3 totals 14 residues. Deletions cut 9 bases from V and 0 bases from J, with 14 bases between. CDR3 coding DNA: TGTGCCAGGACTACCCGGGACAACCAAGAGACCCAGTACTTC. Protein: CARTTRDNQETQYF.

In its sample, this clone was seen once. This rearrangement joins TRBV5-5 to TRBJ1-1; D perhaps matches TRBD1 (5 bases). CDR3 length: 15 residues. The germline gives CDR1 SGHKS, CDR2 YYEKEE (reference sequence). With 4 bases removed from V and 1 base from J, the gap between germline ends came to 14 bases. DNA for the CDR3: TGTGCCAGCAGCCAACAGGAGAAGCCGAACACTGAAGCTTTCTTT. Encoded protein: CASSQQEKPNTEAFF.

The rearrangement uses TRBV15 and TRBJ2-1; perhaps TRBD2 as D (5 bases). V lost 3 bases and J 2 bases, leaving 17 bases between the germline ends. Germline-derived CDR1 and CDR2 are LNHNV and YYDKDF (reference sequence). The length of the CDR3 is 17 residues. The chain's CDR3 is CATSRAAGSRTYNEQFF. CDR3 bases: TGTGCCACCAGCAGGGCCGCGGGCAGCAGAACCTACAATGAGCAGTTCTTC.